This T cell receptor beta chain is from a study of T cell repertoires in cytomegalovirus infection. For the study at large: Public signatures in TCR beta pointed to CMV infection and matching HLA type. Points from the study as a whole: Predominance within the ex vivo response was attributable to HLA-C-restricted CMV-specific TCR beta clonotypes. Summed frequency of public TCR beta families distinguished CMV carriers with the relevant HLA.

This CDR3 has 13 amino acids. V was clipped by 6 bases and J by 10 bases, with 13 bases between them. Germline V gene lookup returns CDR1 SEHNR and CDR2 FQNEAQ (reference sequence). One entry per CDR3 protein results from TCRdb running MiXCR on the reads. The repertoire includes about 80,000 distinct CDR3 sequences, 3.5% to 4.5% of them detected once, and 4.6% sits in the top ten. This clonotype showed up many times. Antigen: not known. The chain combines TRBV7-9 with TRBJ1-6; tentative D call: TRBD1 (5 bases). The sequence derives from a human donor in good health (CMV status not recorded). Some clones in this sample may be carry-over from other donors' samples. The sample consisted of PBMCs. DNA of the CDR3: TGTGCCAGCAGTTACGACAGTAGGTCACCCCTCCACTTT. This gives the protein CASSYDSRSPLHF. Full variable domain (rest looked up from reference TRBV7-9 and TRBJ1-6): DTGVSQNPRHKITKRGQNVTFRCDPISEHNRLYWYRQTLGQGPEFLTYFQNEAQLEKSRLLSDRFSAERPKGSFSTLEIQRTEQGDSAMYLCASSYDSRSPLHFGNGTRLTVT.